A single sample is the source of the 8 T cell receptor beta chains below, sequenced in a study of identical twins. TCRdb called the 5' RACE reads again in MiXCR, with one record for every CDR3 protein. The profile shows about 450,000 distinct CDR3 sequences, about 18% of them singletons. Sequencing input: naive T cells sorted from blood. These receptors were obtained from a middle-aged man in good health.

This clonotype came up a few times. In nucleotides, the CDR3 is TGCGCCAGCAGCTTGGTAGAGGGGCGTATTAGCGGGAGCTCCTACAATGAGCAGTTCTTC. Protein product: CASSLVEGRISGSSYNEQFF. This sequence joins TRBV5-1 and TRBJ2-1; TRBD2 aligns across 9 bases. Germline-derived CDR1 and CDR2 are SGHRS and YFSETQ. J was trimmed by 0 bases and V by 0 bases; bases with no gene match: 13. The CDR3 has 20 residues.

This clonotype has a handful of counts. The rearrangement links TRBV9 to TRBJ2-7; weak D call: TRBD2 (6 bases). Germline V CDR1 and CDR2: SGDLS, YYNGEE. This CDR3 contains 14 residues. Deletions cut 0 bases from V and 4 bases from J, with 11 bases between. Here the CDR3 DNA reads TGTGCCAGCAGCGTAGGAATTAGCGGTTACGAGCAGTACTTC. It encodes CASSVGISGYEQYF.

V usage is TRBV12-3 or TRBV12-4 and J usage is TRBJ2-7; D unresolved. V was trimmed by 1 base and J by 4 bases, leaving 11 bases between them. The CDR3 extends over 14 amino acids. CDR3 in amino acids: CASSLGGHLYEQYF. The CDR3 DNA reads as TGTGCCAGCAGTTTAGGGGGTCATCTTTACGAGCAGTACTTC.

The chain combines TRBV7-2 with TRBJ1-2; no definite D call. The CDR3 runs 14 residues. Trimming took off 5 bases at V and 5 bases at J, with 15 bases between the two ends. Germline V gives CDR1 SGHTA, CDR2 FQGNSA. The chain's CDR3 is CASSPMRVGYGYTF. As DNA, the CDR3 is TGTGCCAGCAGCCCCATGAGGGTTGGGTATGGCTACACCTTC.

The CDR3 DNA is TGTGCCAGCAGCTTGTGGCCCCGGCAATCGCGGGGCTCCTACGAGCAGTACTTC. Encoded protein: CASSLWPRQSRGSYEQYF. The chain combines TRBV11-1 with TRBJ2-7; D may be TRBD2 (6 bases). V was cut by 3 bases and J by 0 bases, with 21 bases left in between. The CDR3 is 18 amino acids. CDR1 and CDR2 (germline): SGHAT, FQDESV (reference sequence).

The genes are TRBV11-1 and TRBJ2-1; 10 nucleotides align to TRBD2. V shed 0 bases and J 2 bases; nucleotides not matched to a gene: 13. The CDR3 sequence is 20 residues long. Germline lookup yields CDR1 SGHAT and CDR2 FQDESV (reference sequence). The CDR3 nucleotides are TGTGCCAGCAGCTTAGCGGGGGGCAGCGGGAGGGCCGGCACCTACAATGAGCAGTTCTTC. Encoded protein: CASSLAGGSGRAGTYNEQFF.

This clonotype was observed a handful of times. The rearrangement joins TRBV10-3 to TRBJ1-1; D gene ambiguous. Per the germline V gene, CDR1 is ENHRY and CDR2 is SYGVKD. The CDR3 has 13 residues. V was trimmed by 7 bases and J by 1 base, leaving 10 bases between them. The CDR3 loop is CAIKSSGNTEAFF. The CDR3 DNA follows: TGTGCCATCAAATCGTCTGGGAACACTGAAGCTTTCTTT.

The rearrangement joins TRBV4-3 to TRBJ2-1; D is ambiguous. Trimming cost V 0 bases and J 8 bases, with 11 bases left between them. This CDR3 region has 14 residues. The germline V gene has CDR1 LGHNA and CDR2 YSLEER. CDR3 DNA sequence: TGCGCCAGCAGCCAAGAAACGGGCCCTCATGAGCAGTTCTTC. Its protein is CASSQETGPHEQFF.